This T cell receptor (beta chain) was captured by sequencing in a study of identical twins' blood T cells. General study findings and limits: Twins reportedly had markedly more similar V usage than unrelated donors, even among out-of-frame TCRbeta clonotypes. Twins shared about as many clonotypes as their cloneset sizes predicted.

On this clonotype itself: Antigen: not known.

Sample barcodes were added at both library ends during cDNA synthesis. One entry per CDR3 protein results from TCRdb running MiXCR on the 5' RACE reads. The table lists 350,000 to 400,000 distinct CDR3 sequences, over 25% of them singletons, with about 6% in the top ten. Six healthy women, forming three identical twin pairs, donated samples. Trimming took off 7 bases at V and 0 bases at J, with 15 bases between the two ends. Germline-derived CDR1 and CDR2 are SQVTM and ANQGSEA. The CDR3 spans 14 residues. The specimen was PBMCs. The TCR originated in a woman between 18 and 49 years old in good health. The rearrangement links TRBV29-1 to TRBJ1-1; no firm D call. This CDR3 reads CSAVVRPLNTEAFF. CDR3 coding DNA: TGCAGCGCTGTGGTTAGACCCTTGAACACTGAAGCTTTCTTT. The whole variable domain, remainder taken from reference TRBV29-1 and TRBJ1-1, is SAVISQKPSRDICQRGTSLTIQCQVDSQVTMMFWYRQQPGQSLTLIATANQGSEATYESGFVIDKFPISRPNLTFSTLTVSNMSPEDSSIYLCSAVVRPLNTEAFFGQGTRLTVV.